Below, one T cell receptor (beta chain) is given with its context. This receptor's antigen is unknown. Per-base quality was not reported, and no clone a single base away is much larger than it. V gives up 5 bases and J gives up 7 bases, and the segment between their germline ends measures 17 bases. There are 15 amino acids in the CDR3, from cysteine to phenylalanine inclusive. Of all the DNA, just the CDR3 is kept, 45 bases in frame from base 1. These data come from a study of T cells after yellow fever vaccination (dated by TCRdb to the late 2010s). In the study overall: Libraries from fractions with low cell numbers were prepared with the SMART-Seq v4 Ultra Low Input RNA kit. Bulk TCR alpha and beta repertoires were sequenced longitudinally to track T-cell clones before and after primary and booster YFV17D yellow fever vaccination. Two healthy male donors, one aged 18 to 30 and one aged 30 to 40 years, made up the cohort. Blood was collected at multiple timepoints before and after primary and secondary immunization, and bulk PBMC replicates and cell subsets were isolated.

The research as a whole found: After the booster, most clones that had expanded after primary vaccination were detected again (about 97% of CD4 and 70% to 90% of CD8), suggesting broad maintenance of memory. A small share of clonotypes occurred in both CD4 and CD8 compartments, likely arising from convergent recombination. FACS-sorted repertoires could contain abundant contaminating clonotypes from the bulk population, so computational filtering was required. Because only a couple of donors were included in the study, the extent to which the findings can be generalized is limited. Compared with the primary T-cell response, the secondary T-cell response was weaker but faster, peaking on day 5 rather than day 15.

Synthesis of TCR cDNA relied on 5'RACE template switching, a step that introduced a universal primer site along with unique molecular identifiers. cDNA synthesis was primed from both the TCR alpha and TCR beta constant segments. Libraries were amplified in two PCR steps, with sample barcodes and sequencing adapters added in the second step. Libraries were sequenced on Illumina HiSeq 2500 (2x100 bp) or NovaSeq (2x150 bp). In the authors' own workflow: Reads were demultiplexed and collapsed into UMI consensus sequences with MIGEC, and V(D)J alignment was performed with MiXCR. Vaccine-responding clonotypes were defined with edgeR using replicate PBMC samples, requiring FDR below 0.01 and a log2 fold change above 5 up to day 15. Bulk clonotypes were assigned CD4 or CD8 identity according to which sequenced CD4 or CD8 repertoire held them at higher abundance. The raw public reads went through TCRdb reprocessing: fastp at Q25, MiXCR clone calling, in-frame beta chains kept. Identical CDR3 protein sequences are pooled into one entry, listed with their most common genes and DNA. V and J calls and clone size were set by TCRdb, not the authors. The sample includes around 610,000 distinct CDR3 sequences, with 13% observed a single time. The top ten clonotypes cover more than 12% of the sample.

This specimen's treatment or condition label, interpreted: live attenuated yellow fever vaccine strain. At every blood-draw timepoint, two biological replicates of bulk PBMCs were collected. A standard Ficoll-Paque protocol was used to isolate PBMCs from peripheral blood. TriZol was used to extract RNA from bulk PBMCs, from CD4 and CD8 fractions, and from dextramer-positive and dextramer-negative fractions. The source of this sequence is a man younger than 45 who received the YFV17D yellow fever vaccine. The specimen comprised PBMCs, sampled on the day of the yellow fever booster vaccination. In this chain, TRBV12-3 or TRBV12-4 is recombined with TRBJ2-2; the D gene assignment is perhaps TRBD1 or TRBD2, with each matching 7 bases. The DNA is TGTGCCAGCAGTCGACAGGGAGGGCCGAGCGGGGAGCTGTTTTTT. It is translated as CASSRQGGPSGELFF.